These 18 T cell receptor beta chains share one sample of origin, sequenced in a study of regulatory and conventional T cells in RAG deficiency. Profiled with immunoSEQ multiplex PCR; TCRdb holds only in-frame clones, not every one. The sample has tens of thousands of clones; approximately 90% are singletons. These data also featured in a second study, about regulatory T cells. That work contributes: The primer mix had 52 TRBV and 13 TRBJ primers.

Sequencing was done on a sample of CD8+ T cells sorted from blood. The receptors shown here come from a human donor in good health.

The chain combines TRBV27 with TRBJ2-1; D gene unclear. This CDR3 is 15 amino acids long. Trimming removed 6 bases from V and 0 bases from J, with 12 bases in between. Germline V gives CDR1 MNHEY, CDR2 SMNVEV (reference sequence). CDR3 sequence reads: CASSDTVSSYNEQFF. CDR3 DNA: TGTGCCAGCAGCGATACGGTATCCTCCTACAATGAGCAGTTCTTC.

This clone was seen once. The CDR3 nucleotides read TGTGCCAGCAGCTGGCGGACAGGGGGCAACCCCAATGAGCAGTTCTTC. Protein: CASSWRTGGNPNEQFF. The V and J genes are TRBV7-8 and TRBJ2-1; 11 bases line up with TRBD1. This CDR3 is 16 amino acids long. Germline CDR1 is SGHVS and CDR2 is FQNEAQ. The V gene end was trimmed by 4 bases and the J gene end by 6 bases; junction bases not matched to a gene: 8.

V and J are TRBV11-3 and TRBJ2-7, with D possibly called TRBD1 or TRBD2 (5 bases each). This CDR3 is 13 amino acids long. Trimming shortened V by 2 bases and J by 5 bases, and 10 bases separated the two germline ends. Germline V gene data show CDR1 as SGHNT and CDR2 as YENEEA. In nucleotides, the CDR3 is TGTGCCAGCAGCTTAAAACGGGACGACGAGCAGTACTTC. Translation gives CASSLKRDDEQYF.

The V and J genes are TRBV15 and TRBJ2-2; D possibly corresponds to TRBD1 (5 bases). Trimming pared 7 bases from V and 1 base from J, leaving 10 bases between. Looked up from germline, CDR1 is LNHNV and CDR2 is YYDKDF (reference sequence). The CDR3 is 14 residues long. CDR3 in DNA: TGTGCCACCACCAAGACAGAGAACACCGGGGAGCTGTTTTTT. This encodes CATTKTENTGELFF.

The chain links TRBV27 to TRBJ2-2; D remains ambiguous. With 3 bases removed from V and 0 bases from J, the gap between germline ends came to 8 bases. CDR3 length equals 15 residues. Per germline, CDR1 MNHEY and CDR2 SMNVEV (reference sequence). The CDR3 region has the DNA TGTGCCAGCAGTTTGCGGCTCCCGAACACCGGGGAGCTGTTTTTT. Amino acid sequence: CASSLRLPNTGELFF.

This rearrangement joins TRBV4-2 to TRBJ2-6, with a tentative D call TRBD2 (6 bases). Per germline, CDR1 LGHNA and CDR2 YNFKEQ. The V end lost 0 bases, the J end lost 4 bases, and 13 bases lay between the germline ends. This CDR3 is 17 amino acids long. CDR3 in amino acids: CASSQEGPEGGANVLTF. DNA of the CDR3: TGTGCCAGCAGCCAAGAAGGGCCGGAGGGGGGGGCCAACGTCCTGACTTTC.

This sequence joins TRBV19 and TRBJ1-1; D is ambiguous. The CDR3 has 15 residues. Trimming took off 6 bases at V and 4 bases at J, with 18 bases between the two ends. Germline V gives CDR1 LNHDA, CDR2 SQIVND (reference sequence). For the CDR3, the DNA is TGTGCCAGTAGCAATCGTGATCGGGGTATCACTGAAGCTTTCTTT. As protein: CASSNRDRGITEAFF.

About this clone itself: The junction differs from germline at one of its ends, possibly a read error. CDR3 protein: CASSPGTGAYEQYF. CDR3 DNA: TGTGCTAGCAGCCCCGGGACAGGGGCGTACGAGCAGTACTTC. The chain has TRBV7-7 and TRBJ2-7; 10 nucleotides match TRBD1. The length of the CDR3 is 14 residues. CDR1 is SSHAT and CDR2 is FNYEAQ in the germline V gene (reference sequence).

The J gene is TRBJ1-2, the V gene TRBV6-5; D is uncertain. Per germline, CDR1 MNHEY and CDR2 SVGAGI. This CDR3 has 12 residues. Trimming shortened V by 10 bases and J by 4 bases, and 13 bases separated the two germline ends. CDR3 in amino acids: CATAFGGYGYTF. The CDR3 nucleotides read TGTGCCACCGCATTTGGAGGCTATGGCTACACCTTC.

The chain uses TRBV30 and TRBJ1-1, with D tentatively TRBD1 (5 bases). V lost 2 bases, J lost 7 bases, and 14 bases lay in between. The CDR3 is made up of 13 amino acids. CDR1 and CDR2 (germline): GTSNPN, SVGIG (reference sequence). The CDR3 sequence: CAWSLVQGSEAFF. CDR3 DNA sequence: TGTGCCTGGAGTTTGGTCCAGGGCAGTGAAGCTTTCTTT.

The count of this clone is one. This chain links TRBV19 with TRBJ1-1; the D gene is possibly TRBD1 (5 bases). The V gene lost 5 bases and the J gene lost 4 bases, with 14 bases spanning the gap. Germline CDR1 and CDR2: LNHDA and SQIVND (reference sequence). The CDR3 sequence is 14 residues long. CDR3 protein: CASSPTARGTEAFF. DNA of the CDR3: TGTGCCAGTAGTCCGACAGCCCGGGGCACTGAAGCTTTCTTT.

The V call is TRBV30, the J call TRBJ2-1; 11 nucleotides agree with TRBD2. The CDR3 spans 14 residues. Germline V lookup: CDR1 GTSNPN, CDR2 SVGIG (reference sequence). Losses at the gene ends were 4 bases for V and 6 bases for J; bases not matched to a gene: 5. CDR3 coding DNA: TGTGCCTGGAATCTACTAGCGGGAGTCAATGAGCAGTTCTTC. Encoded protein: CAWNLLAGVNEQFF.

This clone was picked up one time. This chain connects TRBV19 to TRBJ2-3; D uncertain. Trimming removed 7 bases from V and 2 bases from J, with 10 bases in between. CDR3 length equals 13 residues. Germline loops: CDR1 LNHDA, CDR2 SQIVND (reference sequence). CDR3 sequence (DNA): TGTGCCAGTACCTTGGGTTACACAGATACGCAGTATTTT. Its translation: CASTLGYTDTQYF.

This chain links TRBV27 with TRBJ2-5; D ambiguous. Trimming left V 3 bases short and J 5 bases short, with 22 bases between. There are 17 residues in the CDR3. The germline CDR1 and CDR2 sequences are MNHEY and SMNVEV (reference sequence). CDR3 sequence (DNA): TGTGCCAGCAGTTTGGCGAACCCGGGTCTTTTTGGGGAGACCCAGTACTTC. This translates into CASSLANPGLFGETQYF.

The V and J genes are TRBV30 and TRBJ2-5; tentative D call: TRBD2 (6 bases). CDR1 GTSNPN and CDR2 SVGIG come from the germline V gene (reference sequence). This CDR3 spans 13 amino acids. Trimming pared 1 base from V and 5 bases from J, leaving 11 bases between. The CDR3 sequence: CAWSGGEEETQYF. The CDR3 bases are TGTGCCTGGAGTGGAGGGGAGGAGGAGACCCAGTACTTC. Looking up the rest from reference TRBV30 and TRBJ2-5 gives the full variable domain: SQTIHQWPATLVQPVGSPLSLECTVEGTSNPNLYWYRQAAGRGLQLLFYSVGIGQISSEVPQNLSASRPQDRQFILSSKKLLLSDSGFYLCAWSGGEEETQYFGPGTRLLVL.

In DNA, the CDR3 is TGTGCCAGCAGATTAGCGGGAGAGGGCTACGAGCAGTACTTC. Residues: CASRLAGEGYEQYF. V usage is TRBV2 and J usage is TRBJ2-7; TRBD2 matches at 9 bases. This CDR3 region has 14 residues. The J segment lost 3 bases and the V segment lost 6 bases, leaving 6 bases of the junction unmatched. Germline V gene data show CDR1 as SNHLY and CDR2 as FYNNEI.

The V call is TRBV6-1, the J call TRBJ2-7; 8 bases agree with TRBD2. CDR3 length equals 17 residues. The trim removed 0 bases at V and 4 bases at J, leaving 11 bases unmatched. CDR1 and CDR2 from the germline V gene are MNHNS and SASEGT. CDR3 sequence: CASSEAGAGLVVYEQYF. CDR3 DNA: TGTGCCAGCAGTGAAGCGGGTGCGGGACTAGTCGTGTACGAGCAGTACTTC.

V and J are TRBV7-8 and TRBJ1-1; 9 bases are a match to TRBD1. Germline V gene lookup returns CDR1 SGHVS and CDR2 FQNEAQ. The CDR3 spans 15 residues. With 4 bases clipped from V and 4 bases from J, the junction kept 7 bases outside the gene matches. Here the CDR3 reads CASSSSGTGITEAFF. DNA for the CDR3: TGTGCCAGCAGCTCCTCCGGGACAGGGATCACTGAAGCTTTCTTT.